These 8 T cell receptor beta chains were sequenced from one sample in a study of blood T cell repertoires in COVID-19. Assay: immunoSEQ multiplex PCR; the TCRdb copy retains only in-frame clones and omits some. The sample gives about 140,000 clones, 76% of which show up once; 3.5% to 5% is in the top ten. Sequenced input: peripheral blood. These receptors were collected from a woman of 80 years or more with active or convalescent COVID-19.

The chain carries TRBV6-5 and TRBJ2-2; D is possibly TRBD1 (6 bases). Per germline, CDR1 MNHEY and CDR2 SVGAGI. There are 15 residues in the CDR3. V dropped 6 bases and J dropped 2 bases, with 13 bases sitting between them. The CDR3 DNA reads TGTGCCAGCAGACCCGGGACAACCAACACCGGGGAGCTGTTTTTT. It codes for CASRPGTTNTGELFF.

The J gene is TRBJ2-7, the V gene TRBV2; D might be TRBD2 (7 bases). Between the trimmed V and J ends, which lost 3 bases and 4 bases, there was a span of 13 bases. The CDR3 is 14 amino acids. The germline gives CDR1 SNHLY, CDR2 FYNNEI. CDR3 amino acids: CASSDGGQSYEQYF. The DNA for the CDR3 is TGTGCCAGCAGTGACGGGGGGCAGAGTTACGAGCAGTACTTC.

The chain is built from TRBV5-4 and TRBJ2-2, with D tentatively TRBD1 (6 bases). The V gene's germline CDR1 is SGHNT and CDR2 YYREEE (reference sequence). This CDR3 region has 15 residues. With 3 bases removed from V and 1 base from J, the gap between germline ends came to 10 bases. The chain's CDR3 is CASSWTEKNTGELFF. CDR3 in DNA: TGTGCCAGCAGCTGGACAGAAAAGAACACCGGGGAGCTGTTTTTT.

The chain carries TRBV2 and TRBJ2-3; 8 positions match TRBD1. With 8 bases clipped from V and 2 bases from J, the junction kept 6 bases outside the gene matches. The CDR3 extends over 14 amino acids. Germline CDR1 is SNHLY and CDR2 is FYNNEI. The CDR3 is CASYAGQATDTQYF. The DNA of the CDR3 is TGTGCCAGCTACGCGGGACAGGCCACAGATACGCAGTATTTT.

This chain links TRBV5-1 with TRBJ1-1; D ambiguous. The CDR3 is made up of 13 amino acids. Trimming pared 4 bases from V and 1 base from J, leaving 8 bases between. CDR1 is SGHRS and CDR2 is YFSETQ in the germline V gene. The CDR3 sequence: CASSQHRNTEAFF. DNA for the CDR3: TGCGCCAGCAGCCAACACCGGAACACTGAAGCTTTCTTT. The variable domain in full, completed from reference TRBV5-1 and TRBJ1-1, reads KAGVTQTPRYLIKTRGQQVTLSCSPISGHRSVSWYQQTPGQGLQFLFEYFSETQRNKGNFPGRFSGRQFSNSRSEMNVSTLELGDSALYLCASSQHRNTEAFFGQGTRLTVV.

This chain links TRBV18 with TRBJ2-2; D is uncertain. Between the trimmed V and J ends, which lost 2 bases and 1 base, there was a span of 14 bases. Per the germline V gene, CDR1 is KGHSH and CDR2 is LQKENI. This CDR3 has 17 residues. The CDR3 bases are TGTGCCAGCTCACCATCCCGGGTGTTAGTGAACACCGGGGAGCTGTTTTTT. Amino acid sequence: CASSPSRVLVNTGELFF.

The gene calls are TRBV6-9 and TRBJ2-1, with TRBD1 identical over 7 bases. From germline, CDR1 is MNHGY and CDR2 SVAAGI. The CDR3 has 16 amino acids. V gave up 0 bases and J gave up 0 bases; unmatched junction bases: 2. CDR3 protein: CASSYSGDSSYNEQFF. The CDR3 nucleotides read TGTGCCAGCAGTTATTCAGGGGACAGCTCCTACAATGAGCAGTTCTTC.

This clone showed up just once. The V and J genes are TRBV7-2 and TRBJ1-3; possible D gene TRBD1, 5 bases. Germline V gene lookup returns CDR1 SGHTA and CDR2 FQGNSA. With 0 bases removed from V and 0 bases from J, the gap between germline ends came to 9 bases. CDR3 size: 16 residues. This chain's CDR3 is CASSLALDSSGNTIYF. The CDR3, as DNA: TGTGCCAGCAGCTTAGCGCTAGACAGCTCTGGAAACACCATATATTTT.